The next 28 T cell receptor beta chains were all read from a single sample in a study of CD8+CD57+ T cells in acquired aplastic anemia. Genomic DNA, serving as template, underwent TCR beta VDJ and CDR3 profiling. Each CDR3 protein gets one entry after TCRdb re-called the reads with MiXCR. Of over 150,000 distinct CDR3 sequences listed, approximately 40% were seen once; the top ten hold 0.9% to 1.2%. The sequencing sample was made of sorted CD4+, CD8+, or CD8+CD57+ T cells (not recorded which) from PBMCs. Receptors were obtained from a human donor in good health.

The V call is TRBV6-2 or TRBV6-3, the J call TRBJ2-7, with 7 bases aligning to TRBD2. The V and J ends lost 2 bases and 9 bases, in that order; junction bases with no gene match: 28. This CDR3 is built from 20 residues. The germline V gene encodes CDR1 MNHEY and CDR2 SVGEGT. In DNA, the CDR3 is TGTGCCAGCAGTTACAGGAGACCCCAAGTTTCCGGCGGGAGCCTCCAGGGGCAGTACTTC. Its protein product is CASSYRRPQVSGGSLQGQYF.

This clonotype was recorded many times. The chain employs TRBV4-3 and TRBJ1-2, with a possible D match to TRBD1 (5 bases). The germline gives CDR1 LGHNA, CDR2 YSLEER. V lost 3 bases and J 5 bases, leaving 10 bases between the germline ends. This CDR3 contains 13 residues. CDR3 amino acids: CASSQGPGYGYTF. CDR3 in DNA: TGCGCCAGCAGCCAGGGACCGGGATATGGCTACACCTTC.

A note on this clonotype: An end of the junction differs from the germline gene, which may be a read error. V is TRBV9 and J is TRBJ1-1; 9 positions match TRBD1. The CDR3 contains 15 residues. Germline V gives CDR1 SGDLS, CDR2 YYNGEE. CDR3 nucleotide sequence: TGTGCCGGCAGCGTCGGGACAGGGCAGAACACTGAAGCTTTCTTT. It is translated as CAGSVGTGQNTEAFF. Full variable domain (remainder filled in from reference TRBV9 and TRBJ1-1): DSGVTQTPKHLITATGQRVTLRCSPRSGDLSVYWYQQSLDQGLQFLIQYYNGEERAKGNILERFSAQQFPDLHSELNLSSLELGDSALYFCAGSVGTGQNTEAFFGQGTRLTVV.

This chain links TRBV7-8 with TRBJ1-6, with 7 bases lining up with TRBD1. Looked up from germline, CDR1 is SGHVS and CDR2 is FQNEAQ. Trimming removed 7 bases from V and 10 bases from J; junction bases left unmatched: 13. This CDR3 has 15 residues. CDR3 coding DNA: TGTGCCAGCACCAGACAGGGAATGATGAGCTCACCCCTCCACTTT. This codes for CASTRQGMMSSPLHF.

The chain carries TRBV29-1 and TRBJ1-2; D is possibly TRBD1 (5 bases). This CDR3 contains 13 residues. Trimming cost V 0 bases and J 5 bases, with 10 bases left between them. Germline V gene sequence: CDR1 SQVTM, CDR2 ANQGSEA. The CDR3 spells CSVEDGGWYGYTF. As DNA, the CDR3 is TGCAGCGTTGAAGACGGGGGGTGGTATGGCTACACCTTC.

In this sample, this clonotype turned up many times. The chain links TRBV10-1 to TRBJ2-4; D call uncertain. V lost 5 bases and J 9 bases, leaving 17 bases between the germline ends. The CDR3 runs 14 residues. Per the germline V gene, CDR1 is WNHNN and CDR2 is SYGVQD (reference sequence). CDR3 sequence: CASSTGRSKGIQYF. DNA of the CDR3: TGCGCCAGCAGTACCGGAAGAAGCAAGGGCATTCAGTACTTC.

Turning to this clonotype: Being one base from a much bigger clone, this may be a read error. The J gene is TRBJ1-3, the V gene TRBV5-1; perhaps TRBD1 as D (6 bases). CDR1 SGHRS and CDR2 YFSETQ come from the germline V gene. This CDR3 comprises 16 residues. V was shortened by 8 bases and J by 3 bases, with 21 bases between the two germline ends. CDR3 sequence (DNA): TGCGCCAGGAGCCTTGGAGGCAGGGGTTATGGAAACACCATATATTTT. This encodes CARSLGGRGYGNTIYF.

This clonotype was recorded a few times. V is TRBV4-2 and J is TRBJ2-7; tentatively, D is TRBD1 or TRBD2 (6 bases each). V gave up 5 bases and J gave up 3 bases, with 26 bases separating them. The CDR3 spans 18 residues. Germline V gene data show CDR1 as LGHNA and CDR2 as YNFKEQ. The CDR3 here is CASSRGGRHDRGVYEQYF. The CDR3 nucleotides read TGTGCCAGCAGCAGGGGTGGGAGACATGATAGGGGGGTCTACGAGCAGTACTTC.

The V call is TRBV7-9, the J call TRBJ2-7, with TRBD1 matching 8 bases. The junction had 8 bases not matched to a gene; V was cut back by 4 bases and J by 3 bases. Germline values: CDR1 SEHNR, CDR2 FQNEAQ (reference sequence). This CDR3 is built from 15 residues. This CDR3 reads CASSSKRDRYYEQYF. CDR3 DNA sequence: TGTGCCAGCAGCTCCAAAAGGGACAGGTACTACGAGCAGTACTTC.

Ten or more counts support this clonotype. The chain joins TRBV29-1 to TRBJ1-1, with 8 bases that match TRBD1. The junction had 8 bases not matched to a gene; V was cut back by 4 bases and J by 7 bases. The CDR3 contains 13 residues. Germline V gene data show CDR1 as SQVTM and CDR2 as ANQGSEA. CDR3: CSVGQGNLGEAFF. Here the CDR3 DNA reads TGCAGCGTTGGACAGGGGAATTTAGGTGAAGCTTTCTTT. Full variable domain (missing parts from reference TRBV29-1 and TRBJ1-1): SAVISQKPSRDICQRGTSLTIQCQVDSQVTMMFWYRQQPGQSLTLIATANQGSEATYESGFVIDKFPISRPNLTFSTLTVSNMSPEDSSIYLCSVGQGNLGEAFFGQGTRLTVV.

This clonotype came up many times. This rearrangement joins TRBV7-2 to TRBJ2-6; D possibly corresponds to TRBD2 (6 bases). Trimming stripped 4 bases from V and 4 bases from J, with 11 bases between. CDR3 length: 15 residues. CDR1 and CDR2 (germline): SGHTA, FQGNSA. As DNA, the CDR3 is TGTGCCAGCAGCTCGGGGGACGCGGGGGCCAACGTCCTGACTTTC. Its translation is CASSSGDAGANVLTF.

In this sample, this clonotype turned up a few times. This chain joins TRBV29-1 and TRBJ2-7, with 10 nucleotides matching TRBD1. Germline V gene lookup returns CDR1 SQVTM and CDR2 ANQGSEA. The length of the CDR3 is 13 residues. The junction had 4 bases not matched to a gene; V was cut back by 7 bases and J by 1 base. The CDR3 sequence: CSGQGQGSYEQYF. CDR3 in DNA: TGCAGCGGTCAGGGACAGGGGTCCTACGAGCAGTACTTC.

V and J are TRBV20-1 and TRBJ2-2; 16 positions match TRBD2. This CDR3 spans 19 amino acids. Trimming at V came to 4 bases and at J to 6 bases, leaving 14 bases not matched to a gene. The germline gives CDR1 DFQATT, CDR2 SNEGSKA (reference sequence). CDR3 bases: TGCAGTGCTACCACCGGGACTAGCGGGGGGGCCTACCCACCCGGGGAGCTGTTTTTT. Amino acid sequence: CSATTGTSGGAYPPGELFF.

The rearrangement joins TRBV24-1 to TRBJ2-1; D is unclear. This CDR3 region has 15 residues. The germline V gene encodes CDR1 KGHDR and CDR2 SFDVKD. V was cut by 2 bases and J by 5 bases, with 12 bases left in between. CDR3 nucleotide sequence: TGTGCCACCAGTGATTCCCTGACTGTTCACAATGAGCAGTTCTTC. Translated, it gives CATSDSLTVHNEQFF.

This clonotype was recorded many times. The V call is TRBV20-1, the J call TRBJ2-7; maybe TRBD1 (6 bases). CDR1 and CDR2 from the germline V gene are DFQATT and SNEGSKA (reference sequence). The V end was cut by 4 bases, the J end by 4 bases, with 8 bases between. The CDR3 contains 11 residues. The CDR3 DNA reads TGCAGTGCTAAAGACAGGTACGAGCAGTACTTC. Amino acid sequence: CSAKDRYEQYF.

The chain couples TRBV9 to TRBJ1-6, with D maybe TRBD1 (5 bases). This CDR3 contains 12 residues. V lost 7 bases and J 7 bases, leaving 9 bases between the germline ends. Germline values: CDR1 SGDLS, CDR2 YYNGEE. The CDR3 protein is CASAGTNSPLHF. In DNA form, the CDR3 reads TGTGCCAGCGCAGGGACGAATTCACCCCTCCACTTT.

V gene TRBV29-1 combines with J gene TRBJ2-2; tentatively, D is TRBD1 (6 bases). The CDR3 is 13 residues long. With 6 bases removed from V and 2 bases from J, the gap between germline ends came to 10 bases. Germline lookup yields CDR1 SQVTM and CDR2 ANQGSEA. CDR3: CSVPGQNTGELFF. Here the CDR3 DNA reads TGCAGCGTGCCGGGACAAAACACCGGGGAGCTGTTTTTT.

This clonotype was observed at least ten times. The V gene is TRBV29-1, the J gene TRBJ2-1; perhaps TRBD2 as D (6 bases). The CDR3 contains 14 residues. Trimming removed 7 bases from V and 4 bases from J, with 17 bases in between. Germline loops: CDR1 SQVTM, CDR2 ANQGSEA. CDR3 protein: CSGGPGTSYNEQFF. The DNA for the CDR3 is TGCAGCGGGGGTCCCGGGACTTCTTACAATGAGCAGTTCTTC.

CDR3 loop: CATSGGQSYNEQFF. CDR3 in DNA: TGTGCCACCAGTGGCGGTCAGTCCTACAATGAGCAGTTCTTC. J is TRBJ2-1 and V is TRBV24-1; D not resolved. The germline gives CDR1 KGHDR, CDR2 SFDVKD. CDR3 length: 14 amino acids. The germline V and J ends were trimmed by 5 bases and 1 base, with 8 bases remaining between them.

This clonotype was counted ten times or more. This chain joins TRBV7-2 and TRBJ2-7, with D unresolved. Per the germline V gene, CDR1 is SGHTA and CDR2 is FQGNSA. The V end lost 1 base, the J end lost 5 bases, and 6 bases lay between the germline ends. The CDR3 is made up of 12 amino acids. This chain's CDR3 is CASSLGQNEQYF. The CDR3 DNA follows: TGTGCCAGCAGCTTAGGACAAAACGAGCAGTACTTC.

The CDR3 sequence is CASSTTTGNYGYTF. CDR3 nucleotide sequence: TGTGCCAGCAGCACGACGACAGGGAACTATGGCTACACCTTC. The V gene is TRBV7-2, the J gene TRBJ1-2, with 7 bases identical to TRBD1. V lost 5 bases, J lost 2 bases, and 5 bases stayed unmatched. Germline-derived CDR1 and CDR2 are SGHTA and FQGNSA. The length of the CDR3 is 14 residues.

This clonotype occurred many times. The chain carries TRBV9 and TRBJ2-1; no firm D call. Germline V gives CDR1 SGDLS, CDR2 YYNGEE. The CDR3 runs to 13 residues. Trimming took off 2 bases at V and 5 bases at J, with 8 bases between the two ends. CDR3 sequence: CASSVRGDNEQFF. The CDR3, as DNA: TGTGCCAGCAGCGTCCGCGGAGACAATGAGCAGTTCTTC.

There are a few counts of this clonotype. A read error may produce the germline difference seen at one junction end. The chain joins TRBV19 to TRBJ1-5, with 11 bases fitting TRBD1. Germline CDR1 LNHDA, CDR2 SQIVND (reference sequence). CDR3 size: 16 residues. DNA of the CDR3: TGTGCCAGTAGTATAGGAGGGACAGGGGGGTTTCAGCTCCAGCATTTT. This codes for CASSIGGTGGFQLQHF.

The chain is built from TRBV20-1 and TRBJ2-5; D may correspond to TRBD1 or TRBD2 (5 bases each). The germline V and J ends were trimmed by 5 bases and 1 base, with 11 bases remaining between them. This CDR3 is built from 13 residues. Germline CDR1 is DFQATT and CDR2 is SNEGSKA (reference sequence). DNA of the CDR3: TGCAGTGCTCCGGGACCATTCCAAGAGACCCAGTACTTC. The encoded protein is CSAPGPFQETQYF.

The rearrangement joins TRBV24-1 to TRBJ2-5; 7 bases agree with TRBD2. The CDR3 totals 13 residues. Germline V gene sequence: CDR1 KGHDR, CDR2 SFDVKD. The V and J ends lost 6 bases and 7 bases, in that order; junction bases with no gene match: 7. The CDR3 DNA reads TGTGCCACCAGTACTCCTAGCGGCCCGACCCAGTACTTC. Amino acid sequence: CATSTPSGPTQYF.

The rearrangement joins TRBV2 to TRBJ2-7, with 9 bases that match TRBD1. This CDR3 spans 15 amino acids. The V and J ends lost 8 bases and 2 bases, in that order; junction bases with no gene match: 10. Germline CDR1 is SNHLY and CDR2 is FYNNEI. The CDR3 reads CASGLTGGTPYEQYF. The CDR3, as DNA: TGTGCCAGCGGATTGACAGGGGGTACTCCCTACGAGCAGTACTTC.

This clonotype was seen at least ten times. CDR3: CSAIQTGSEAFF. CDR3 nucleotide sequence: TGCAGTGCTATTCAGACAGGTTCTGAAGCTTTCTTT. V and J are TRBV20-1 and TRBJ1-1; tentatively, D is TRBD1 (6 bases). The ends were cut back, 4 bases at V and 6 bases at J, with 12 bases in the middle. Germline V lookup: CDR1 DFQATT, CDR2 SNEGSKA (reference sequence). The CDR3 sequence is 12 residues long.

This clonotype was seen ten or more times. The J gene is TRBJ2-1, the V gene TRBV19; D is uncertain. The V gene lost 10 bases and the J gene lost 1 base, with 20 bases spanning the gap. The germline V gene has CDR1 LNHDA and CDR2 SQIVND (reference sequence). This CDR3 has 16 residues. CDR3 nucleotides: TGTGCCACCGCTGGTTCCCCTAGTTCGTCCTACAATGAGCAGTTCTTC. Amino acid sequence: CATAGSPSSSYNEQFF. The full variable domain, with the rest looked up from reference TRBV19 and TRBJ2-1, is DGGITQSPKYLFRKEGQNVTLSCEQNLNHDAMYWYRQDPGQGLRLIYYSQIVNDFQKGDIAEGYSVSREKKESFPLTVTSAQKNPTAFYLCATAGSPSSSYNEQFFGPGTRLTVL.